Below are 26 T cell receptor beta chains sequenced from a single sample in a study of T cell repertoires in cytomegalovirus infection. Each CDR3 protein gets one entry after TCRdb re-called the reads with MiXCR. Here the sample spans 350,000 to 500,000 distinct CDR3 sequences, about a third being singletons. The sample taken for sequencing was PBMCs. These receptors came from a human donor in good health (CMV status not recorded). Some clones in this sample may be carry-over from other donors' samples.

A few counts support this clonotype. The chain uses TRBV11-2 and TRBJ1-5; possibly TRBD1 for D (6 bases). This CDR3 contains 15 residues. V was trimmed by 0 bases and J by 6 bases, leaving 12 bases between them. CDR1 SGHAT and CDR2 FQNNGV come from the germline V gene. As DNA, the CDR3 is TGTGCCAGCAGCTTAGATTGGGGGCAGGGTCAGCCCCAGCATTTT. This encodes CASSLDWGQGQPQHF.

This clonotype has a handful of counts. The gene calls are TRBV5-6 and TRBJ1-6, with TRBD1 identical over 8 bases. This CDR3 is 13 amino acids long. CDR1 and CDR2 from the germline V gene are SGHDT and YYEEEE. J was trimmed by 10 bases and V by 4 bases; bases with no gene match: 4. CDR3 nucleotides: TGTGCCAGCAGCCGGGACAGGCAGTCACCCCTCCACTTT. Translation: CASSRDRQSPLHF.

Many counts were recorded for this clonotype. This chain joins TRBV7-6 and TRBJ2-7; D perhaps matches TRBD1 (5 bases). V was pared by 0 bases and J by 6 bases, with 6 bases between. CDR1 and CDR2 from the germline V gene are SGHVS and FNYEAQ. The CDR3 contains 12 residues. CDR3 amino acids: CASSLAGLEQYF. For the CDR3, the DNA is TGTGCCAGCAGCTTAGCGGGGCTCGAGCAGTACTTC. Based on the CDR3 plus reference TRBV7-6 and TRBJ2-7, the full variable domain is GAGVSQSPRYKVTKRGQDVALRCDPISGHVSLYWYRQALGQGPEFLTYFNYEAQQDKSGLPNDRFSAERPEGSISTLTIQRTEQRDSAMYRCASSLAGLEQYFGPGTRLTVT.

This clonotype has a handful of counts. The rearrangement links TRBV6-8 to TRBJ2-4, with 8 bases identical to TRBD2. The germline V gene encodes CDR1 MNHGY and CDR2 SAAAGT. The CDR3 consists of 16 residues. The junction had 10 bases not matched to a gene; V was cut back by 4 bases and J by 5 bases. The CDR3 region has the DNA TGTGCCAGCAGTTCCTCAGGGCAGCGGGGGCAAAACATTCAGTACTTC. Translating gives CASSSSGQRGQNIQYF.

The chain employs TRBV4-3 and TRBJ2-2; 7 nucleotides match TRBD1. The CDR3 length is 15 residues. Germline loops: CDR1 LGHNA, CDR2 YSLEER. Losses at the gene ends were 0 bases for V and 6 bases for J; bases not matched to a gene: 4. The CDR3 DNA is TGCGCCAGCAGCCAAGATGGAACAGGGGCCGGGGAGCTGTTTTTT. Translating it yields CASSQDGTGAGELFF.

This clonotype was recorded only once. This CDR3 is CASIEDRGYNQYEQFF. CDR3 DNA: TGTGCCAGTATTGAGGACAGGGGCTATAACCAATATGAGCAGTTCTTC. V and J are TRBV19 and TRBJ2-1, with 9 nucleotides matching TRBD1. The CDR3 is 16 amino acids. CDR1 LNHDA and CDR2 SQIVND come from the germline V gene (reference sequence). With 7 bases clipped from V and 8 bases from J, the junction kept 15 bases outside the gene matches.

This clonotype was picked up a small number of times. The CDR3 spells CASSYARLRDFSGANVLTF. The CDR3 region has the DNA TGTGCCAGCAGTTACGCCCGATTACGAGACTTTTCTGGGGCCAACGTCCTGACTTTC. The gene calls are TRBV6-5 and TRBJ2-6; D uncertain. Germline CDR1 reads MNHEY; CDR2 reads SVGAGI. The CDR3 covers 19 residues. With 2 bases removed from V and 1 base from J, the gap between germline ends came to 18 bases.

This clonotype was observed a handful of times. The rearrangement links TRBV19 to TRBJ2-1; TRBD2 might be the D (5 bases). The CDR3 runs to 14 residues. Germline V gene lookup returns CDR1 LNHDA and CDR2 SQIVND (reference sequence). The ends were cut back, 6 bases at V and 7 bases at J, with 16 bases in the middle. DNA for the CDR3: TGTGCCAGTAGCCATGCTCCCGGCGGGAATGAGCAGTTCTTC. It encodes CASSHAPGGNEQFF.

This clonotype is a singleton in its sample. V is TRBV11-2 and J is TRBJ2-3; 7 nucleotides align to TRBD2. Trimming removed 2 bases from V and 6 bases from J; junction bases left unmatched: 5. The CDR3 contains 14 residues. The germline gives CDR1 SGHAT, CDR2 FQNNGV. For the CDR3, the DNA is TGTGCCAGCAGCTTAATTAGCGGGTTGGATACGCAGTATTTT. Its translation is CASSLISGLDTQYF.

This clonotype came up many times. The rearrangement joins TRBV7-2 to TRBJ2-7; unclear D gene. The V and J ends lost 5 bases and 2 bases respectively, with 13 bases between them. This CDR3 has 14 amino acids. The germline V gene encodes CDR1 SGHTA and CDR2 FQGNSA. CDR3 loop: CASSDRTSTYEQYF. The CDR3 coding sequence is TGTGCCAGCAGCGATAGGACCTCAACCTACGAGCAGTACTTC.

This clonotype was seen ten or more times. The rearrangement links TRBV28 to TRBJ2-3; the D gene is possibly TRBD2 (7 bases). The V end lost 5 bases, the J end lost 8 bases, and 17 bases lay between the germline ends. The CDR3 covers 14 residues. Germline V gene lookup returns CDR1 MDHEN and CDR2 SYDVKM. This chain's CDR3 is CASSPPGGGGTQYF. The CDR3 DNA follows: TGTGCCAGCAGTCCTCCCGGCGGGGGCGGTACGCAGTATTTT.

This clonotype occurred a few times. The V and J genes are TRBV27 and TRBJ2-6, with D tentatively TRBD1 (5 bases). The V end lost 1 base, the J end lost 3 bases, and 16 bases lay between the germline ends. This CDR3 region has 18 residues. Germline V gene lookup returns CDR1 MNHEY and CDR2 SMNVEV (reference sequence). The CDR3 region is CASSLLSVGLYGANVLTF. The CDR3 nucleotides read TGTGCCAGCAGTTTATTGAGCGTGGGGCTTTATGGGGCCAACGTCCTGACTTTC. The whole variable domain, filled in from reference TRBV27 and TRBJ2-6, reads EAQVTQNPRYLITVTGKKLTVTCSQNMNHEYMSWYRQDPGLGLRQIYYSMNVEVTDKGDVPEGYKVSRKEKRNFPLILESPSPNQTSLYFCASSLLSVGLYGANVLTFGAGSRLTVL.

The table lists this clonotype with a few counts. The chain carries TRBV6-1 and TRBJ2-3; 10 nucleotides line up with TRBD2. Germline assignment: CDR1 MNHNS and CDR2 SASEGT. V was pared by 5 bases and J by 3 bases, with 11 bases of the junction left unmatched. The CDR3 covers 17 residues. CDR3 residues: CASSLLLAGFDTDTQYF. The CDR3 DNA reads as TGTGCCAGCAGTTTATTACTAGCGGGGTTCGATACAGATACGCAGTATTTT.

The chain couples TRBV29-1 to TRBJ2-7; the D gene is possibly TRBD1 (5 bases). Trimming took 6 bases from V and 7 from J, leaving 19 bases between them. Per germline, CDR1 SQVTM and CDR2 ANQGSEA. The length of the CDR3 is 13 residues. This CDR3 is CSVSEWGPSEQYF. In DNA, the CDR3 is TGCAGCGTCTCTGAGTGGGGCCCTTCGGAGCAGTACTTC.

The chain carries TRBV4-3 and TRBJ2-2, with D unclear. Germline-derived CDR1 and CDR2 are LGHNA and YSLEER. The CDR3 is 14 amino acids. V lost 0 bases to trimming and J lost 6 bases, with 8 bases between them. The CDR3 nucleotides are TGCGCCAGCAGCCAAGATCGGCGGTCCGGGGAGCTGTTTTTT. It yields the protein CASSQDRRSGELFF.

The chain links TRBV12-3 or TRBV12-4 to TRBJ2-1; TRBD2 agrees at 11 bases. Trimming cost V 3 bases and J 4 bases; bases outside gene matches: 5. This CDR3 region has 16 residues. Written as DNA, the CDR3 is TGTGCCAGCAGTTTCATCCTAGCGGGGGGTTACAATGAGCAGTTCTTC. It translates to CASSFILAGGYNEQFF.

The gene calls are TRBV19 and TRBJ2-5; D may be TRBD1 (5 bases). V was cut by 6 bases and J by 1 base, with 9 bases left in between. The CDR3 extends over 13 amino acids. The germline V gene has CDR1 LNHDA and CDR2 SQIVND (reference sequence). The DNA for the CDR3 is TGTGCCAGTAGACTAAGGGGCCAAGAGACCCAGTACTTC. This encodes CASRLRGQETQYF.

This clonotype has more than one count but fewer than ten. The rearrangement links TRBV12-3 or TRBV12-4 to TRBJ2-3; D perhaps matches TRBD2 (6 bases). The germline V and J ends were trimmed by 6 bases and 0 bases, with 10 bases remaining between them. The CDR3 loop spans 14 amino acids. DNA for the CDR3: TGTGCCAGCAGCGGGGAGGCTAGCACAGATACGCAGTATTTT. Protein product: CASSGEASTDTQYF.

This clonotype came up many times. The rearrangement joins TRBV7-2 to TRBJ2-3; 9 bases are a match to TRBD2. This CDR3 has 16 amino acids. V lost 0 bases to trimming and J lost 3 bases; unmatched junction nucleotides: 4. The germline V gene has CDR1 SGHTA and CDR2 FQGNSA. CDR3 DNA: TGTGCCAGCAGCTTAGCGGCGGGGGGGCCAACAGATACGCAGTATTTT. Amino acid sequence: CASSLAAGGPTDTQYF.

In regard to this clonotype: The CDR3 ends on some other residue instead of the conserved phenylalanine or tryptophan, so this is likely a read error. The chain has TRBV29-1 and TRBJ2-1, with D possibly called TRBD1 or TRBD2 (5 bases each). The CDR3 has 14 amino acids. Deletions cut 3 bases from V and 2 bases from J, with 11 bases between. Germline loops: CDR1 SQVTM, CDR2 ANQGSEA. The CDR3 loop is CSVDLMGAYNEQFL. In nucleotides, the CDR3 is TGCAGCGTTGACCTCATGGGGGCCTACAATGAGCAGTTCTTA.

This clonotype was counted only a few times. J is TRBJ1-4 and V is TRBV7-6; the D is unclear. Trimming took off 5 bases at V and 8 bases at J, with 12 bases between the two ends. CDR3 length: 13 residues. Per the germline V gene, CDR1 is SGHVS and CDR2 is FNYEAQ. The DNA of the CDR3 is TGTGCCAGCAGCCCAGCCGAGCTAGAAAAACTGTTTTTT. This translates into CASSPAELEKLFF. Full variable domain (remainder filled in from reference TRBV7-6 and TRBJ1-4): GAGVSQSPRYKVTKRGQDVALRCDPISGHVSLYWYRQALGQGPEFLTYFNYEAQQDKSGLPNDRFSAERPEGSISTLTIQRTEQRDSAMYRCASSPAELEKLFFGSGTQLSVL.

This clonotype appeared a few times. This chain uses TRBV30 with TRBJ1-1, with D tentatively TRBD1 (5 bases). The length of the CDR3 is 13 residues. Germline V CDR1 and CDR2: GTSNPN, SVGIG (reference sequence). V lost 8 bases to trimming and J lost 1 base, with 14 bases between them. The CDR3 region has the DNA TGTGCCGCAAATCCTGGGGGGAACACTGAAGCTTTCTTT. Translation gives CAANPGGNTEAFF.

With respect to this clonotype: At one boundary the junction diverges from the germline segment, which might be a read error. The chain links TRBV4-1 to TRBJ2-7; D gene unclear. This CDR3 is 13 amino acids long. CDR1 is MGHRA, CDR2 YSYEKL, per germline. CDR3 DNA: TGCGCCAGCATCCAAGACGACTCCTACGAGCAGTACTTC. Translated: CASIQDDSYEQYF.

The V and J genes are TRBV7-2 and TRBJ2-5; 10 positions match TRBD1. J gave up 8 bases and V 5 bases, and 11 bases lay outside the gene matches. The CDR3 totals 15 residues. Germline V lookup: CDR1 SGHTA, CDR2 FQGNSA. This chain's CDR3 is CASSGGTGVRGTQYF. Written as DNA, the CDR3 is TGTGCCAGCAGCGGAGGGACAGGGGTTCGTGGTACCCAGTACTTC.

This clonotype was observed at least ten times. This chain joins TRBV19 and TRBJ2-1; 10 bases line up with TRBD1. The germline gives CDR1 LNHDA, CDR2 SQIVND (reference sequence). After removal of 2 bases from V and 10 bases from J, the junction contained 5 bases not matched to a gene. This CDR3 has 14 amino acids. This CDR3 is CASSISGTGEEQFF. For the CDR3, the DNA is TGTGCCAGTAGTATATCAGGGACAGGGGAAGAGCAGTTCTTC.

V gene TRBV5-6 combines with J gene TRBJ1-2; 9 bases map to TRBD1. J was trimmed by 5 bases and V by 2 bases; bases with no gene match: 13. The V gene's germline CDR1 is SGHDT and CDR2 YYEEEE. The CDR3 consists of 17 residues. The CDR3 DNA reads TGTGCCAGCAGCTTTACAGTCCCCCCGGGACAGGGTTATGGCTACACCTTC. Its translation: CASSFTVPPGQGYGYTF.